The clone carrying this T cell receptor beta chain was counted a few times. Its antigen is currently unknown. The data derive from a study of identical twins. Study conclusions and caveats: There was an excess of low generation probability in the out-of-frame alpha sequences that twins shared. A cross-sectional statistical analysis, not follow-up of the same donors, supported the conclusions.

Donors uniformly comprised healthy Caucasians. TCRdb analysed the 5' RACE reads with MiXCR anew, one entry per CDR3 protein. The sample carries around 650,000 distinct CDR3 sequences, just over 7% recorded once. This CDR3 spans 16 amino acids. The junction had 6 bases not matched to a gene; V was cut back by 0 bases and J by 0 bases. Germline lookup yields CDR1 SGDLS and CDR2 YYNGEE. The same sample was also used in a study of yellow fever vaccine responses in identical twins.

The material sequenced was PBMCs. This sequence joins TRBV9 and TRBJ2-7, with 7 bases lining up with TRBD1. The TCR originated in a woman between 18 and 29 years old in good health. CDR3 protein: CASSVEGTVSSYEQYV. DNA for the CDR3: TGTGCCAGCAGCGTAGAGGGGACAGTAAGCTCCTACGAGCAGTACGTC.